A single sample gave rise to the 22 T cell receptor beta chains below, sequenced in a study of blood T cell repertoires in COVID-19. The data were produced by immunoSEQ multiplex PCR, yet TCRdb's version contains in-frame clones alone and is incomplete. The profile covers roughly 280,000 clones, with approximately 86% appearing a single time and 2% to 2.5% taken by the ten largest. Source material: peripheral blood. These TCRs come from a woman aged 45-59 years who had recovered from COVID-19.

This rearrangement joins TRBV5-6 to TRBJ2-2; the D is unclear. The CDR3 is made up of 14 amino acids. CDR1 and CDR2 (germline): SGHDT, YYEEEE. With 3 bases removed from V and 7 bases from J, the gap between germline ends came to 13 bases. CDR3 loop: CASSSVLRSGELFF. The CDR3 DNA is TGTGCCAGCAGCTCCGTTCTGAGAAGCGGGGAGCTGTTTTTT. The variable domain in full, with the rest retrieved from reference TRBV5-6 and TRBJ2-2, is DAGVTQSPTHLIKTRGQQVTLRCSPKSGHDTVSWYQQALGQGPQFIFQYYEEEERQRGNFPDRFSGHQFPNYSSELNVNALLLGDSALYLCASSSVLRSGELFFGEGSRLTVL.

The J gene is TRBJ2-3, the V gene TRBV28; perhaps TRBD2 as D (5 bases). The CDR3 covers 15 residues. V dropped 1 base and J dropped 7 bases, with 15 bases sitting between them. Germline V lookup: CDR1 MDHEN, CDR2 SYDVKM. The CDR3 region is CASSLLALGKNTQYF. The CDR3 DNA reads TGTGCCAGCAGTTTATTGGCCCTCGGGAAGAATACGCAGTATTTT.

This chain joins TRBV18 and TRBJ2-7; possible D gene TRBD1, 5 bases. Germline assignment: CDR1 KGHSH and CDR2 LQKENI. The CDR3 is 13 residues long. With 4 bases removed from V and 7 bases from J, the gap between germline ends came to 14 bases. The chain's CDR3 is CASSLSSSGEQYF. Written as DNA, the CDR3 is TGTGCCAGCTCACTATCCTCTTCAGGGGAGCAGTACTTC.

The rearrangement uses TRBV21-1 and TRBJ2-2; TRBD1 reflects the table's D call only, with no check against the DNA. TRBV21-1 is flagged as a pseudogene. This CDR3 has 17 amino acids. The CDR3 here is CASSKARTGYITGELFF. In DNA, the CDR3 is TGTGCCAGCAGCAAAGCGCGGACAGGATATATCACCGGGGAGCTGTTTTTT.

The chain has TRBV6-5 and TRBJ1-5, with D possibly being TRBD1 (5 bases). This CDR3 region has 13 residues. V dropped 2 bases and J dropped 4 bases, with 6 bases sitting between them. The germline gives CDR1 MNHEY, CDR2 SVGAGI. CDR3 protein: CASSYDRNQPQHF. DNA for the CDR3: TGTGCCAGCAGTTACGACAGAAATCAGCCCCAGCATTTT.

The chain carries TRBV2 and TRBJ1-1; no definite D call. CDR3 size: 15 residues. With 2 bases removed from V and 1 base from J, the gap between germline ends came to 11 bases. Per germline, CDR1 SNHLY and CDR2 FYNNEI. CDR3 DNA sequence: TGTGCCAGCAGTGAACGCCCTGGCGGGAACACTGAAGCTTTCTTT. It encodes CASSERPGGNTEAFF. Together with reference TRBV2 and TRBJ1-1, the CDR3 gives the full variable domain: EPEVTQTPSHQVTQMGQEVILRCVPISNHLYFYWYRQILGQKVEFLVSFYNNEISEKSEIFDDQFSVERPDGSNFTLKIRSTKLEDSAMYFCASSERPGGNTEAFFGQGTRLTVV.

The chain uses TRBV4-1 and TRBJ1-1; D is uncertain. This CDR3 region has 17 residues. The germline CDR1 and CDR2 sequences are MGHRA and YSYEKL. Trimming cost V 0 bases and J 1 base, with 15 bases left between them. The CDR3 DNA is TGCGCCAGCAGCCAAGATTGGCAGCGGCAGACGAACACTGAAGCTTTCTTT. This sequence encodes CASSQDWQRQTNTEAFF.

The CDR3 region is CASSLTGPSSALHF. The CDR3 nucleotides read TGTGCCAGTTCGTTAACAGGTCCTTCTTCGGCCCTCCACTTT. This sequence joins TRBV19 and TRBJ1-6; the D gene is possibly TRBD1 (5 bases). V dropped 8 bases and J dropped 14 bases, with 22 bases sitting between them. Per the germline V gene, CDR1 is LNHDA and CDR2 is SQIVND (reference sequence). This CDR3 has 14 residues.

This clone was seen a single time. The chain couples TRBV6-5 to TRBJ2-2; possible D gene TRBD1, 6 bases. There are 15 residues in the CDR3. Germline assignment: CDR1 MNHEY and CDR2 SVGAGI. Deletions cut 9 bases from V and 5 bases from J, with 19 bases between. The CDR3 protein is CARYLGALATGELFF. CDR3 nucleotides: TGTGCCAGGTATCTGGGGGCTTTAGCTACCGGGGAGCTGTTTTTT.

V gene TRBV27 combines with J gene TRBJ2-5, with 11 bases lining up with TRBD2. The J segment lost 2 bases and the V segment lost 6 bases, leaving 11 bases of the junction unmatched. Germline loops: CDR1 MNHEY, CDR2 SMNVEV (reference sequence). The CDR3 is 17 amino acids. In DNA, the CDR3 is TGTGCCAGCAGGGAGGGGGCTAGCGGGGGGAATCAAGAGACCCAGTACTTC. Translation gives CASREGASGGNQETQYF.

The chain combines TRBV11-2 with TRBJ2-7; maybe TRBD1 (5 bases). V gave up 4 bases and J gave up 6 bases, with 10 bases separating them. The CDR3 has 12 residues. Germline-derived CDR1 and CDR2 are SGHAT and FQNNGV. The DNA for the CDR3 is TGTGCCAGCAGCTCCTGGGGCGGCGAGCAGTACTTC. It encodes CASSSWGGEQYF.

The chain recombines TRBV2 with TRBJ1-2; 8 nucleotides align to TRBD1. The CDR3 runs 16 residues. The V gene's germline CDR1 is SNHLY and CDR2 FYNNEI. V lost 2 bases and J lost 8; bases outside the gene matches: 13. The CDR3 spells CASSERTGISVWGYTF. CDR3 bases: TGTGCCAGCAGTGAAAGGACAGGGATATCGGTATGGGGCTACACCTTC.

The V call is TRBV12-5, the J call TRBJ2-5; TRBD2 matches 8 bases. The trim removed 2 bases at V and 5 bases at J, leaving 4 bases unmatched. CDR1 and CDR2 from the germline V gene are LGHNT and FRNRAP. This CDR3 is built from 14 residues. The CDR3 nucleotides read TGTGCTAGTGGTTTGAGCGGGGGTGGTGAGACCCAGTACTTC. Protein sequence: CASGLSGGGETQYF.

CDR3 DNA sequence: TGTGCCAGCAGTAGAGGAGGGGGGGGCGAGCAGTACTTC. This sequence encodes CASSRGGGGEQYF. V is TRBV27 and J is TRBJ2-7; possibly TRBD2 for D (7 bases). The length of the CDR3 is 13 residues. V lost 5 bases and J lost 6, with 14 bases in between. Germline V gene lookup returns CDR1 MNHEY and CDR2 SMNVEV (reference sequence).

The chain couples TRBV19 to TRBJ2-7; 7 bases align to TRBD1. The J segment lost 3 bases and the V segment lost 4 bases, leaving 6 bases of the junction unmatched. Germline loops: CDR1 LNHDA, CDR2 SQIVND (reference sequence). This CDR3 is 14 amino acids long. The CDR3 here is CASSTPGQIYEQYF. DNA of the CDR3: TGTGCCAGTAGTACCCCGGGACAGATCTACGAGCAGTACTTC. Drawing the rest from reference TRBV19 and TRBJ2-7, the complete variable domain is DGGITQSPKYLFRKEGQNVTLSCEQNLNHDAMYWYRQDPGQGLRLIYYSQIVNDFQKGDIAEGYSVSREKKESFPLTVTSAQKNPTAFYLCASSTPGQIYEQYFGPGTRLTVT.

The chain has TRBV2 and TRBJ1-1, with a weak D call TRBD1 (6 bases). Germline CDR1 SNHLY, CDR2 FYNNEI. V lost 4 bases to trimming and J lost 0 bases, with 12 bases between them. The CDR3 is 15 residues long. The CDR3, as DNA: TGTGCCAGCAGTGGGGGGGGGCCCATGAACACTGAAGCTTTCTTT. It translates to CASSGGGPMNTEAFF.

The chain couples TRBV27 to TRBJ2-2; TRBD2 agrees at 7 bases. The V gene's germline CDR1 is MNHEY and CDR2 SMNVEV (reference sequence). V was clipped by 4 bases and J by 0 bases; unmatched bases: 8. This CDR3 has 17 residues. The CDR3 protein is CASSSPASGANTGELFF. Here the CDR3 DNA reads TGTGCCAGCAGTTCCCCGGCCAGCGGGGCGAACACCGGGGAGCTGTTTTTT.

This chain uses TRBV7-2 with TRBJ2-2; a possible D gene is TRBD2 (6 bases). Germline V CDR1 and CDR2: SGHTA, FQGNSA. The CDR3 has 13 amino acids. Deletions cut 8 bases from V and 5 bases from J, with 12 bases between. CDR3 nucleotides: TGTGCCAGCCGGTTACGGGAGACCGGGGAGCTGTTTTTT. Translated: CASRLRETGELFF. The full variable domain, in which reference TRBV7-2 and TRBJ2-2 provide the parts outside the CDR3, is GAGVSQSPSNKVTEKGKDVELRCDPISGHTALYWYRQSLGQGLEFLIYFQGNSAPDKSGLPSDRFSAERTGGSVSTLTIQRTQQEDSAVYLCASRLRETGELFFGEGSRLTVL.

The rearrangement uses TRBV2 and TRBJ1-5; TRBD1 agrees at 9 bases. J gave up 4 bases and V 7 bases, and 5 bases lay outside the gene matches. The CDR3 contains 14 residues. Germline V CDR1 and CDR2: SNHLY, FYNNEI. This CDR3 is CASKGQGSNQPQHF. The CDR3 DNA reads TGTGCCAGCAAGGGACAGGGCTCAAATCAGCCCCAGCATTTT.

The CDR3 loop is CASSPQRTSLNTEAFF. CDR3 coding DNA: TGTGCCAGCAGCCCCCAAAGGACAAGTTTGAACACTGAAGCTTTCTTT. This chain joins TRBV14 and TRBJ1-1, with D possibly TRBD1 on 5 matching bases. Trimming shortened V by 4 bases and J by 0 bases, and 15 bases separated the two germline ends. Germline V lookup: CDR1 SGHDN, CDR2 FVKESK. This CDR3 has 16 amino acids.

The chain uses TRBV9 and TRBJ1-6; 7 positions agree with TRBD1. The CDR3 extends over 14 amino acids. The junction had 4 bases not matched to a gene; V was cut back by 3 bases and J by 7 bases. Per the germline V gene, CDR1 is SGDLS and CDR2 is YYNGEE. The CDR3 DNA follows: TGTGCCAGCAGCGAGACAGGGAAGAATTCACCCCTCCACTTT. This encodes CASSETGKNSPLHF.

The V and J genes are TRBV2 and TRBJ2-1, with D tentatively TRBD1 (6 bases). The length of the CDR3 is 12 residues. V dropped 8 bases and J dropped 6 bases, with 11 bases sitting between them. Germline CDR1 and CDR2: SNHLY and FYNNEI. CDR3 loop: CASSQGGNEQFF. The CDR3 DNA follows: TGTGCCAGCTCCCAAGGGGGCAATGAGCAGTTCTTC.